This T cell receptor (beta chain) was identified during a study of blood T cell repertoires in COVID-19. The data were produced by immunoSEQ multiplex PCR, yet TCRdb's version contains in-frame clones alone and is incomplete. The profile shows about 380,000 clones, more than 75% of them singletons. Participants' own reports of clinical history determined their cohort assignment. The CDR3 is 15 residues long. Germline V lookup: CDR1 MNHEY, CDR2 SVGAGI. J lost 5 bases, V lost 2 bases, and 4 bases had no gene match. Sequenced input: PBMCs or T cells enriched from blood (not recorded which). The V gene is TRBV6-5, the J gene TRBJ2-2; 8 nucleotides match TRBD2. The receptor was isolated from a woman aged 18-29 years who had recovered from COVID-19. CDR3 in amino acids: CASSYGAGGTGELFF. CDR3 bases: TGTGCCAGCAGTTACGGCGCGGGGGGAACCGGGGAGCTGTTTTTT.